The source of this T cell receptor beta chain is a study of T cell responses to AZD1222 COVID-19 vaccine. Sequenced by immunoSEQ multiplex PCR; TCRdb stores in-frame clones only, minus some. The table has fewer than 150,000 clones, about nine tenths seen once. The length of the CDR3 is 13 residues. The ends were cut back, 6 bases at V and 5 bases at J, with 10 bases in the middle. CDR1 and CDR2 from the germline V gene are MNHEY and SVGAGI. Sequencing was performed on peripheral blood, taken on day 0 of AZD1222 vaccination. The genes are TRBV6-5 and TRBJ1-4; D is unresolved. The sequence was collected from an adult in good health. CDR3 nucleotide sequence: TGTGCCAGCAGGGGGAGCACAAATGAAAAACTGTTTTTT. Residues: CASRGSTNEKLFF.